Each of the 29 T cell receptor beta chains below was sequenced from the same sample in a study of T cell repertoires in cytomegalovirus infection. TCRdb analysed the reads with MiXCR anew, one entry per CDR3 protein. The profile shows around 740,000 distinct CDR3 sequences, 35% of them singletons. Sequencing was done on a sample of PBMCs. These receptors came from a human donor in good health (CMV status not recorded). Some clones in this sample may be carry-over from other donors' samples.

The chain combines TRBV4-1 with TRBJ1-2; 7 bases match TRBD1. Germline CDR1 and CDR2: MGHRA and YSYEKL. V shed 1 base and J 5 bases; nucleotides not matched to a gene: 4. The CDR3 runs to 14 residues. The CDR3 DNA reads as TGCGCCAGCAGCCAAGGAGGGGGCGCTTATGGCTACACCTTC. It encodes CASSQGGGAYGYTF.

For this clonotype: Relative to the germline gene, one junction end is altered; a read error may explain this. The chain joins TRBV12-3 or TRBV12-4 to TRBJ2-3; 8 nucleotides line up with TRBD2. CDR3 length: 14 amino acids. The DNA for the CDR3 is TGTGCCAGCAGAGGCGGGAGGCTCACAGATACGAAGTATTTT. The encoded protein is CASRGGRLTDTKYF.

Comments on this clonotype: This could be a read error, since a much larger clone is one nucleotide away. The chain has TRBV24-1 and TRBJ1-1; no definite D call. The germline gives CDR1 KGHDR, CDR2 SFDVKD. The V gene lost 4 bases and the J gene lost 4 bases, with 15 bases spanning the gap. CDR3 length equals 15 residues. The CDR3 here is CATSETGVLITEAFF. The CDR3 DNA follows: TGTGCCACCAGTGAGACTGGGGTGTTGATCACTGAAGCTTTCTTT.

CDR3 bases: TGTGCCAGCAGTTCCAGGGGCCGCGGTAGCAATCAGCCCCAGCATTTT. Its protein is CASSSRGRGSNQPQHF. V and J are TRBV28 and TRBJ1-5; D may be TRBD1 (6 bases). This CDR3 is 16 amino acids long. The V gene lost 4 bases and the J gene lost 0 bases, with 13 bases spanning the gap. CDR1 and CDR2 (germline): MDHEN, SYDVKM.

The chain uses TRBV5-6 and TRBJ2-3, with a possible D match to TRBD1 (6 bases). V lost 7 bases, J lost 2 bases, and 23 bases lay in between. The CDR3 consists of 17 residues. Germline CDR1 is SGHDT and CDR2 is YYEEEE. The CDR3 region has the DNA TGTGCCAGCCCTAATTCCATACCGGGACAAGCCACAGATACGCAGTATTTT. It yields the protein CASPNSIPGQATDTQYF.

This clonotype was counted a few times. The rearrangement joins TRBV2 to TRBJ2-1; D not resolved. CDR1 is SNHLY, CDR2 FYNNEI, per germline. CDR3 length equals 10 residues. V was clipped by 6 bases and J by 10 bases, with 7 bases between them. The CDR3 DNA follows: TGTGCCAGCAGGGTGCGGGAGCAGTTCTTC. Translating gives CASRVREQFF.

This clonotype turned up a few times. The chain is built from TRBV5-1 and TRBJ1-1; weak D call: TRBD1 (6 bases). Deletions cut 3 bases from V and 2 bases from J, with 11 bases between. This CDR3 has 14 residues. In germline, CDR1 is SGHRS, CDR2 YFSETQ. CDR3 residues: CASSWAQGNTEAFF. CDR3 bases: TGCGCCAGCAGCTGGGCACAGGGAAACACTGAAGCTTTCTTT.

The gene calls are TRBV28 and TRBJ1-3; 7 nucleotides line up with TRBD1. This CDR3 has 16 residues. Germline assignment: CDR1 MDHEN and CDR2 SYDVKM. The junction had 5 bases not matched to a gene; V was cut back by 3 bases and J by 0 bases. The chain's CDR3 is CASSFLTGSSGNTIYF. CDR3 nucleotides: TGTGCCAGCAGTTTTTTGACAGGGAGCTCTGGAAACACCATATATTTT.

V is TRBV24-1 and J is TRBJ2-5; 13 bases are a match to TRBD2. Germline values: CDR1 KGHDR, CDR2 SFDVKD. The CDR3 extends over 16 amino acids. The junction had 3 bases not matched to a gene; V was cut back by 2 bases and J by 4 bases. Written as DNA, the CDR3 is TGTGCCACCAGTGATTGGACTAGCGGGAGCTTAGAGACCCAGTACTTC. Amino acid sequence: CATSDWTSGSLETQYF.

This chain links TRBV6-6 with TRBJ2-5, with unresolved D. This CDR3 comprises 10 residues. Germline V gene data show CDR1 as MNHNY and CDR2 as SVGAGI (reference sequence). V was pared by 8 bases and J by 9 bases, with 10 bases between. CDR3 sequence (DNA): TGTGCCAGCTCCAATACGGCCCAGTACTTC. Translating it yields CASSNTAQYF.

This clonotype has a handful of counts. The rearrangement joins TRBV6-2 or TRBV6-3 to TRBJ2-7, with 8 bases that match TRBD2. CDR3 length: 15 residues. Looked up from germline, CDR1 is MNHEY and CDR2 is SVGEGT. V trimming: 2 bases; J trimming: 6 bases; junction bases outside the gene matches: 9. The CDR3, as DNA: TGTGCCAGCAGTTACCGTCCGGGAGGGACCCGCGAGCAGTACTTC. This sequence encodes CASSYRPGGTREQYF.

The chain has TRBV7-9 and TRBJ1-1; TRBD1 is a possible D gene (5 bases). V lost 3 bases to trimming and J lost 1 base, with 12 bases between them. The germline CDR1 and CDR2 sequences are SEHNR and FQNEAQ (reference sequence). CDR3 length: 15 residues. CDR3 residues: CASSFTGAPNTEAFF. The CDR3 bases are TGTGCCAGCAGCTTCACCGGGGCCCCGAACACTGAAGCTTTCTTT.

The table lists this clonotype with a few counts. CDR3 nucleotides: TGTGCCAGCAGTTTCGGGACTAGCGGCAGAAATGAGCAGTTCTTC. This sequence encodes CASSFGTSGRNEQFF. The genes are TRBV12-3 or TRBV12-4 and TRBJ2-1; 11 bases line up with TRBD2. V gave up 3 bases and J gave up 7 bases; unmatched junction bases: 5. This CDR3 region has 15 residues.

V and J are TRBV6-6 and TRBJ2-7; TRBD2 agrees at 12 bases. Trimming removed 0 bases from V and 7 bases from J; junction bases left unmatched: 10. This CDR3 is 17 amino acids long. Germline CDR1 and CDR2: MNHNY and SVGAGI (reference sequence). The CDR3 loop reads CASSYSRQRLAGVEQYF. In DNA, the CDR3 is TGTGCCAGCAGTTACTCCCGACAACGACTAGCGGGAGTTGAGCAGTACTTC.

This clonotype was counted between two and nine times. The gene calls are TRBV28 and TRBJ1-5; D remains unclear. The V gene's germline CDR1 is MDHEN and CDR2 SYDVKM. V was shortened by 0 bases and J by 3 bases, with 18 bases between the two germline ends. The CDR3 has 18 amino acids. CDR3 sequence (DNA): TGTGCCAGCAGTTTATGGGGCCTCAAGGAGGTAGACAATCAGCCCCAGCATTTT. Translating gives CASSLWGLKEVDNQPQHF.

The rearrangement links TRBV20-1 to TRBJ2-1; 12 nucleotides agree with TRBD2. CDR1 and CDR2 (germline): DFQATT, SNEGSKA (reference sequence). J gave up 1 base and V 6 bases, and 10 bases lay outside the gene matches. This CDR3 is built from 17 residues. The CDR3 spells CSALLAGGPRSYNEQFF. The CDR3 region has the DNA TGCAGTGCCCTCCTAGCGGGGGGGCCGAGGTCCTACAATGAGCAGTTCTTC.

This clonotype was detected ten times or more. V and J are TRBV11-2 and TRBJ1-1; D is undetermined. The CDR3 sequence is 13 residues long. Germline CDR1 reads SGHAT; CDR2 reads FQNNGV. Trimming removed 1 base at V and 3 bases at J, with 6 bases between. CDR3 DNA: TGTGCCAGCAGCTTAGGGTCCTACACTGAAGCTTTCTTT. Its translation is CASSLGSYTEAFF. Full variable domain (remainder filled in from reference TRBV11-2 and TRBJ1-1): EAGVAQSPRYKIIEKRQSVAFWCNPISGHATLYWYQQILGQGPKLLIQFQNNGVVDDSQLPKDRFSAERLKGVDSTLKIQPAKLEDSAVYLCASSLGSYTEAFFGQGTRLTVV.

This chain uses TRBV20-1 with TRBJ2-1; 7 positions match TRBD1. The V and J ends lost 6 bases and 4 bases, in that order; junction bases with no gene match: 9. CDR1 and CDR2 from the germline V gene are DFQATT and SNEGSKA (reference sequence). The CDR3 is 14 residues long. The CDR3 sequence: CSAQTGSQYNEQFF. In DNA, the CDR3 is TGCAGTGCCCAGACAGGGTCTCAGTACAATGAGCAGTTCTTC.

About this clonotype: One end of the junction does not line up with germline, which may come from a read error. The CDR3 bases are TGTGCCAGCCGCTTGGTGGTCGGGGGCGAGCAGTACTTC. Its protein is CASRLVVGGEQYF. The chain couples TRBV5-4 to TRBJ2-7, with TRBD2 as a possible D gene (6 bases). Germline CDR1 and CDR2: SGHNT and YYREEE (reference sequence). The CDR3 covers 13 residues.

Notes on this clonotype: The conserved final phenylalanine or tryptophan is absent from the CDR3, which likely points to a read error. No DNA is shown, since the ends of the CDR3 on it are uncertain; the CDR3 is the one TCRdb lists. The CDR3 sequence is CASSPEGVYNEQLL. V gene TRBV11-2 combines with J gene TRBJ2-1; the D call in the table, TRBD1, was not verified against the DNA. With termini counted, the CDR3 has 14 amino acids. CDR1 is SGHAT, CDR2 FQNNGV, per germline.

This clonotype was recorded at least ten times. The chain uses TRBV7-2 and TRBJ2-1; 10 nucleotides agree with TRBD2. Germline assignment: CDR1 SGHTA and CDR2 FQGNSA. With 0 bases clipped from V and 5 bases from J, the junction kept 4 bases outside the gene matches. The CDR3 is made up of 16 amino acids. Written as DNA, the CDR3 is TGTGCCAGCAGCTTAGCCATAGCGGGAGGAAACAATGAGCAGTTCTTC. This sequence encodes CASSLAIAGGNNEQFF.

This clonotype came up a few times. The V call is TRBV4-1, the J call TRBJ1-1; D call uncertain. Per the germline V gene, CDR1 is MGHRA and CDR2 is YSYEKL. The CDR3 is 17 residues long. The germline V and J ends were trimmed by 3 bases and 10 bases, with 27 bases remaining between them. In DNA form, the CDR3 reads TGCGCCAGCAGCCACTTCGCCGTATCTTCGGGCCTAGAGGGAGCTTTCTTT. Amino acid sequence: CASSHFAVSSGLEGAFF.

This clonotype was observed a handful of times. The chain has TRBV5-1 and TRBJ1-5; D gene uncertain. V was pared by 3 bases and J by 3 bases, with 13 bases between. The CDR3 is 15 amino acids. Per germline, CDR1 SGHRS and CDR2 YFSETQ. DNA of the CDR3: TGCGCCAGCAGCTCGGACGGAAATTTCAATCAGCCCCAGCATTTT. This encodes CASSSDGNFNQPQHF.

Concerning this clonotype: The CDR3 does not end in the conserved phenylalanine or tryptophan, so this is likely a read error. The V call is TRBV5-1, the J call TRBJ1-2, with no clear D. V lost 3 bases and J lost 2, with 17 bases in between. The CDR3 is 16 amino acids. CDR1 is SGHRS and CDR2 is YFSETQ in the germline V gene. The CDR3 nucleotides read TGCGCCAGCAGCTGGAGATTTGGAACAGAAAACTATGGCTACACCTTA. Protein: CASSWRFGTENYGYTL.

As for this clonotype: The germline gene is not matched at one end of the junction; a read error may be the cause. For the CDR3, the DNA is TGTTCCAGCAGCTTACGAACAGGGTCCAGCGAGACCCAGTACTTC. Its translation: CSSSLRTGSSETQYF. The V gene is TRBV11-2, the J gene TRBJ2-5; D perhaps matches TRBD1 (6 bases). The CDR3 consists of 15 residues. CDR1 and CDR2 (germline): SGHAT, FQNNGV.

The chain combines TRBV12-3 or TRBV12-4 with TRBJ2-3; 10 nucleotides line up with TRBD2. Trimming cost V 7 bases and J 2 bases; bases outside gene matches: 6. This CDR3 comprises 15 residues. Written as DNA, the CDR3 is TGTGCCAGCACCCTACTAGCGGGGCTCACAGATACGCAGTATTTT. Translation: CASTLLAGLTDTQYF.

There are many counts of this clonotype. The V and J genes are TRBV28 and TRBJ1-5; D is perhaps TRBD1 (5 bases). Trimming removed 8 bases at V and 5 bases at J, with 10 bases between. This CDR3 is built from 12 residues. The V gene's germline CDR1 is MDHEN and CDR2 SYDVKM. CDR3 region: CASGGGDQPQHF. The CDR3 nucleotides are TGTGCCAGCGGTGGGGGGGATCAGCCCCAGCATTTT. The full variable domain, its missing parts supplied by reference TRBV28 and TRBJ1-5, is DVKVTQSSRYLVKRTGEKVFLECVQDMDHENMFWYRQDPGLGLRLIYFSYDVKMKEKGDIPEGYSVSREKKERFSLILESASTNQTSMYLCASGGGDQPQHFGDGTRLSIL.

This clonotype was counted a few times. The J gene is TRBJ2-7, the V gene TRBV18; 9 bases agree with TRBD1. CDR1 and CDR2 (germline): KGHSH, LQKENI. V was pared by 3 bases and J by 1 base, with 4 bases of the junction left unmatched. CDR3 size: 15 residues. Here the CDR3 DNA reads TGTGCCAGCTCACCCCGGGACAGGGATTCCTACGAGCAGTACTTC. Amino acid sequence: CASSPRDRDSYEQYF.

This clonotype was recorded a few times. This sequence joins TRBV27 and TRBJ2-1, with 8 bases aligning to TRBD2. This CDR3 comprises 14 residues. The V and J ends lost 6 bases and 9 bases, in that order; junction bases with no gene match: 10. Germline loops: CDR1 MNHEY, CDR2 SMNVEV (reference sequence). The CDR3: CASSGRAGEVEQFF. CDR3 DNA: TGTGCCAGCAGCGGGAGAGCGGGAGAAGTTGAGCAGTTCTTC.